The present T cell receptor (beta chain) was sequenced within a study of blood T cell repertoires in COVID-19. Original data processing: Reference gene primer amplification in the assay estimated nucleated cell counts. Sequenced by immunoSEQ multiplex PCR; TCRdb stores in-frame clones only, minus some. The V and J calls and the clone size are those of that table, but D and trimming were determined from the DNA. The data hold some 430,000 clones, with 90% observed a single time. Donors were grouped by their self-reported clinical history. What the recovered Cohort 3 donors had was two negative PCRs, clearance, or symptom resolution. Sequencing was done on a sample of PBMCs or T cells enriched from blood (not recorded which). The clonotype comes from a man between 18 and 29 years old who had recovered from COVID-19.

CDR3 bases: TGTGCCAGCAGTGAAGGCGGGGCATTCTACGAGCAGTACTTC. It translates to CASSEGGAFYEQYF. The chain employs TRBV6-1 and TRBJ2-7, with a possible D match to TRBD2 (6 bases). This CDR3 has 14 residues. Between the trimmed V and J ends, which lost 1 base and 3 bases, there was a span of 10 bases. CDR1 is MNHNS, CDR2 SASEGT, per germline.